Listed here are 21 T cell receptor beta chains from one sample, sequenced in a study of T cell responses to AZD1222 COVID-19 vaccine (dated by TCRdb to about 2021). The time point label, read with the paper, signifies: baseline before first vaccination. The library was produced with the immunoSEQ multiplex PCR assay. The source is immuneACCESS, and TCRdb retained only in-frame sequences with V and J called. Part of the clones is not carried over; for the studies checked, unresolved V genes explain less than half of this, and the remainder is unexplained. For this sample the table gives about 100,000 clones, of which 88% were detected only once. Of the sample, roughly 2% is held by the ten largest clones. Specimen: peripheral blood, collected on day 0 of AZD1222 vaccination. Receptors were obtained from an adult in good health.

This chain joins TRBV9 and TRBJ2-7; no reliable D call. Germline CDR1 SGDLS, CDR2 YYNGEE. The V end was cut by 3 bases, the J end by 5 bases, with 12 bases between. CDR3 length equals 13 residues. The CDR3: CASSGSLGNEQYF. In DNA form, the CDR3 reads TGTGCCAGCAGCGGGAGTCTGGGGAACGAGCAGTACTTC.

The chain joins TRBV29-1 to TRBJ1-1; D is possibly TRBD1 (5 bases). This CDR3 has 13 amino acids. Germline V lookup: CDR1 SQVTM, CDR2 ANQGSEA. V shed 4 bases and J shed 1 base, with 10 bases lying between them. This CDR3 is CSVVKGENTEAFF. CDR3 bases: TGCAGCGTTGTGAAAGGGGAGAACACTGAAGCTTTCTTT.

The chain joins TRBV6-2 or TRBV6-3 to TRBJ1-1; maybe TRBD1 (5 bases). V shed 2 bases and J shed 1 base, with 11 bases lying between them. This CDR3 is 15 amino acids long. CDR1 MNHEY and CDR2 SVGEGT come from the germline V gene. CDR3 sequence (DNA): TGTGCCAGCAGTTACCCGGTGGGGCAGAACACTGAAGCTTTCTTT. Residues: CASSYPVGQNTEAFF.

The genes are TRBV12-2 and TRBJ2-7; TRBD2 is the table's D call, not checked against the DNA. TRBV12-2 is termed a pseudogene. The length of the CDR3 is 14 residues. The CDR3 spells CARDGLVWSYEQYF. CDR3 bases: TGTGCAAGAGACGGACTAGTTTGGTCCTACGAGCAGTACTTC.

The chain uses TRBV6-5 and TRBJ2-7, with 9 bases matching TRBD1. Germline V lookup: CDR1 MNHEY, CDR2 SVGAGI. J lost 6 bases, V lost 4 bases, and 10 bases had no gene match. The CDR3 is 15 amino acids. CDR3 nucleotide sequence: TGTGCCAGCAGTTTCCACGGGACAGGGTTTTCCGAGCAGTACTTC. It encodes CASSFHGTGFSEQYF.

This chain connects TRBV19 to TRBJ2-2; weak D call: TRBD1 (6 bases). Trimming pared 9 bases from V and 6 bases from J, leaving 14 bases between. The CDR3 runs 13 residues. Germline values: CDR1 LNHDA, CDR2 SQIVND (reference sequence). Here the CDR3 reads CASSHWGPGELFF. In nucleotides, the CDR3 is TGTGCCAGCAGCCACTGGGGGCCCGGGGAGCTGTTTTTT.

J is TRBJ2-7 and V is TRBV19; TRBD1 or TRBD2 may be the D gene (5 bases each). V shed 5 bases and J shed 2 bases, with 16 bases lying between them. This CDR3 is 15 amino acids long. Germline-derived CDR1 and CDR2 are LNHDA and SQIVND (reference sequence). CDR3 amino acids: CASSRGQGQTYEQYF. The DNA of the CDR3 is TGTGCCAGTAGTCGGGGCCAGGGCCAAACCTACGAGCAGTACTTC.

The chain recombines TRBV5-1 with TRBJ2-1; the D gene could be TRBD1 or TRBD2 (9 bases each). CDR3 size: 24 residues. Germline values: CDR1 SGHRS, CDR2 YFSETQ. Between the trimmed V and J ends, which lost 3 bases and 5 bases, there was a span of 42 bases. CDR3 bases: TGCGCCAGCAGCTCCCCATCTTCGACCGGGACAGGGCGCCCATCGTGGACTAGCGACAATGAGCAGTTCTTC. Translating it yields CASSSPSSTGTGRPSWTSDNEQFF.

V and J are TRBV7-9 and TRBJ1-1; a weak D match, TRBD1 (5 bases). Germline V gene lookup returns CDR1 SEHNR and CDR2 FQNEAQ (reference sequence). This CDR3 is built from 14 residues. Trimming removed 6 bases from V and 7 bases from J, with 18 bases in between. The CDR3 sequence: CASSLTRRDVEAFF. The CDR3 DNA reads TGTGCCAGCAGTCTGACTCGCCGGGACGTTGAAGCTTTCTTT. Based on the CDR3 plus reference TRBV7-9 and TRBJ1-1, the full variable domain is DTGVSQNPRHKITKRGQNVTFRCDPISEHNRLYWYRQTLGQGPEFLTYFQNEAQLEKSRLLSDRFSAERPKGSFSTLEIQRTEQGDSAMYLCASSLTRRDVEAFFGQGTRLTVV.

The CDR3 sequence: CASSLGSRVEQFF. In nucleotides, the CDR3 is TGTGCCAGCAGTTTAGGCTCTAGGGTTGAGCAGTTCTTC. The J gene is TRBJ2-1, the V gene TRBV12-3 or TRBV12-4; D gene ambiguous. The CDR3 is made up of 13 amino acids. V was clipped by 1 base and J by 9 bases, with 10 bases between them.

This clone was seen just once. This sequence joins TRBV4-1 and TRBJ1-1; a possible D gene is TRBD1 (5 bases). This CDR3 region has 16 residues. Trimming left V 4 bases short and J 3 bases short, with 18 bases between. Germline V CDR1 and CDR2: MGHRA, YSYEKL. In nucleotides, the CDR3 is TGCGCCAGCAGCCTCGGTTGGGGCCTGTGGGACACTGAAGCTTTCTTT. Translated, it gives CASSLGWGLWDTEAFF.

J is TRBJ1-6 and V is TRBV2; no clear D gene. V was clipped by 8 bases and J by 13 bases, with 21 bases between them. Germline loops: CDR1 SNHLY, CDR2 FYNNEI. The CDR3 has 14 amino acids. CDR3 nucleotides: TGTGCCAGCCAAACCCAACTTTCCTTCGCGCCCCTCCACTTT. It translates to CASQTQLSFAPLHF.

The J gene is TRBJ2-5, the V gene TRBV7-2; 8 bases align to TRBD1. The CDR3 sequence is 15 residues long. CDR1 and CDR2 (germline): SGHTA, FQGNSA. V shed 5 bases, J shed 0 bases, and the junction held 5 bases outside the gene matches. The CDR3 DNA reads as TGTGCCAGCAGCCGGGACAGGTCGCACCAAGAGACCCAGTACTTC. The encoded protein is CASSRDRSHQETQYF. Complete variable domain (other parts from reference TRBV7-2 and TRBJ2-5): GAGVSQSPSNKVTEKGKDVELRCDPISGHTALYWYRQSLGQGLEFLIYFQGNSAPDKSGLPSDRFSAERTGGSVSTLTIQRTQQEDSAVYLCASSRDRSHQETQYFGPGTRLLVL.

The DNA of the CDR3 is TGTGCCAGCAGGTTGCCCGGGGGCGCTTACAATGAGCAGTTCTTC. Residues: CASRLPGGAYNEQFF. The rearrangement uses TRBV2 and TRBJ2-1; D is perhaps TRBD1 or TRBD2 (6 bases each). With 6 bases removed from V and 4 bases from J, the gap between germline ends came to 16 bases. Germline-derived CDR1 and CDR2 are SNHLY and FYNNEI. This CDR3 contains 15 residues.

V usage is TRBV3-1 (or the pseudogene TRBV3-2) and J usage is TRBJ1-2, with D unclear. Trimming took off 4 bases at V and 4 bases at J, with 13 bases between the two ends. The CDR3 has 14 residues. Germline-derived CDR1 and CDR2 are LGHDT and YNNKEL (reference sequence). The CDR3, as DNA: TGTGCCAGCAGCCCGGACTTTTCGGCCTATGGCTACACCTTC. This codes for CASSPDFSAYGYTF.

The V call is TRBV7-9, the J call TRBJ1-4; perhaps TRBD1 as D (6 bases). The CDR3 consists of 15 residues. V lost 5 bases and J 4 bases, leaving 14 bases between the germline ends. Germline CDR1 and CDR2: SEHNR and FQNEAQ (reference sequence). The CDR3 sequence: CASSLAQGFNEKLFF. The CDR3 DNA is TGTGCCAGCAGCCTTGCACAGGGCTTTAATGAAAAACTGTTTTTT.

V usage is TRBV4-3 and J usage is TRBJ1-1; D remains ambiguous. The CDR3 is 15 residues long. Germline V gene sequence: CDR1 LGHNA, CDR2 YSLEER. Deletions cut 0 bases from V and 6 bases from J, with 14 bases between. CDR3 protein: CASSQDRVTVPEAFF. The DNA of the CDR3 is TGCGCCAGCAGCCAAGATCGGGTTACGGTCCCTGAAGCTTTCTTT.

About this clone: This CDR3 is also generated by other DNA sequences in the sample. This chain uses TRBV9 with TRBJ2-7; 14 bases align to TRBD2. Germline V CDR1 and CDR2: SGDLS, YYNGEE. V dropped 0 bases and J dropped 3; count of bases not matched to a gene: 2. The CDR3 runs 16 residues. Here the CDR3 DNA reads TGTGCCAGCAGCGTAGGTGGGACTAGCGGGAGCTACGAGCAGTACTTC. Translated: CASSVGGTSGSYEQYF.

This chain joins TRBV4-3 and TRBJ1-2; 7 nucleotides match TRBD1. Germline V CDR1 and CDR2: LGHNA, YSLEER. This CDR3 comprises 20 residues. With 0 bases clipped from V and 0 bases from J, the junction kept 16 bases outside the gene matches. CDR3 amino acids: CASSQEPPRGQRLSNYGYTF. CDR3 nucleotides: TGCGCCAGCAGCCAAGAGCCCCCGCGGGGACAGCGTCTTTCTAACTATGGCTACACCTTC.

The rearrangement joins TRBV28 to TRBJ1-4; tentatively, D is TRBD1 (5 bases). Trimming removed 4 bases at V and 6 bases at J, with 21 bases between. There are 17 residues in the CDR3. Germline-derived CDR1 and CDR2 are MDHEN and SYDVKM. CDR3: CASSSSVRPLGDEKLFF. The CDR3 DNA follows: TGTGCCAGCAGTTCATCAGTCCGCCCTCTGGGGGATGAAAAACTGTTTTTT.

The V and J genes are TRBV7-2 and TRBJ1-1, with 7 bases fitting TRBD1. CDR3 size: 15 residues. V shed 1 base, J shed 4 bases, and the junction held 6 bases outside the gene matches. Looked up from germline, CDR1 is SGHTA and CDR2 is FQGNSA. CDR3 protein: CASSLVLGGGTEAFF. As DNA, the CDR3 is TGTGCCAGCAGCTTAGTATTAGGGGGCGGCACTGAAGCTTTCTTT. Drawing the rest from reference TRBV7-2 and TRBJ1-1, the complete variable domain is GAGVSQSPSNKVTEKGKDVELRCDPISGHTALYWYRQSLGQGLEFLIYFQGNSAPDKSGLPSDRFSAERTGGSVSTLTIQRTQQEDSAVYLCASSLVLGGGTEAFFGQGTRLTVV.